This is a list of T cell receptor beta chains from one sample in a study of blood T cell repertoires in COVID-19. Assay used: immunoSEQ multiplex PCR; TCRdb lists only in-frame clones, some missing. The sample lists 50,000 or so clones, 90% occurring once. Sequences were obtained from peripheral blood. These receptors all come from a woman aged 80 or over with acute or convalescent COVID-19. The CDR3 runs from the conserved cysteine through the conserved F or W.

V gene	J gene	CDR3 protein
TRBV19	TRBJ1-1	CASSIGRGYTEAFF
TRBV27	TRBJ1-5	CASSSNAGTRSNQPQHF
TRBV14	TRBJ2-2	CASSHWGQYTGELFF
TRBV6-2/TRBV6-3	TRBJ2-1	CASSYTSTNNEQFF
TRBV21-1	TRBJ1-1	CAILKRGWTEAFF
TRBV2	TRBJ2-7	CASSERGYSYEQYF
TRBV7-3	TRBJ2-3	CASSLRGSRTDTQYF
TRBV29-1	TRBJ2-1	CSSLGIAGVSNEQFF
TRBV6-5	TRBJ1-4	CAVRSQGNSEKLFF
TRBV7-2	TRBJ2-7	CASSSGGGGLSYEQYF
TRBV6-5	TRBJ2-7	CASSYSWAPSADEQYF
TRBV7-3	TRBJ2-1	CASSATGVNEQFF
TRBV11-2	TRBJ2-2	CASSTRGDPRGGTGELFF
TRBV5-6	TRBJ2-3	CASSKTGRIDTQYF
TRBV18	TRBJ1-5	CASSNTAGSNQPQHF
TRBV6-1	TRBJ2-2	CASSERTGGLGELFF
TRBV7-9	TRBJ1-2	CASSLNNNYGYTF
TRBV6-6	TRBJ2-5	CASSSGARGETQYF
TRBV6-6	TRBJ1-5	CASSLRSKFTGGYQPQHF
TRBV5-4	TRBJ2-5	CASSSPGTSRETQYF
TRBV5-1	TRBJ2-2	CASSSATSGPGYTGELFF
TRBV18	TRBJ2-1	CASSPPGTSSYNEQFF
TRBV18	TRBJ1-1	CASSPDGRGEAFF
TRBV7-2	TRBJ2-5	CASSTGLAAYQETQYF
TRBV6-1	TRBJ1-2	CASSELQGANYGYTF
TRBV4-1	TRBJ1-2	CASSQARGPRGYTF
TRBV27	TRBJ2-7	CASSSRTSGRANSYEQYF
TRBV5-6	TRBJ1-4	CASSFLPGGGGEKLFF
TRBV12-3/TRBV12-4	TRBJ1-1	CASRTTDRLAFF
TRBV19	TRBJ1-4	CASWDRAYNEKLFF
TRBV5-6	TRBJ1-6	CASSLVGQGTYGLHF
TRBV3-1/TRBV3-2	TRBJ2-3	CASSQVARTDTQYF
TRBV21-1	TRBJ2-2	CASSKGPPGTDLGGGGELFF
TRBV30	TRBJ2-4	CAWSHTPGDIQYF
TRBV27	TRBJ1-1	CASNSRRNTEAFF
TRBV7-9	TRBJ1-1	CASSFTQGGGTEAFF
TRBV19	TRBJ2-3	CATGYLTDTQYF